These T cell receptor beta chains were read from a single sample in a study of Ad26.COV2.S vaccination and SARS-CoV-2 variants. Assay used: immunoSEQ multiplex PCR; TCRdb lists only in-frame clones, some missing. Altogether roughly 420,000 clones are present, approximately 89% being singletons, with the ten largest covering about 2.5%. This sample comprised peripheral blood, obtained in a trial of Ad26.COV2.S vaccine versus placebo. The receptor set was obtained from a person between 18 and 65 years old who received the Ad26.COV2.S COVID-19 vaccine or a placebo. Both conserved end residues are part of each CDR3. A D gene is named only where the DNA matches it firmly. The size entry is marked missing in some rows and otherwise reads once, few, many or a size class.

J,size,D,V,DNA,CDR3
TRBJ2-3,.,.,TRBV24-1,TGTGCCACCAGTGAACTGGACGGGGGTAGCACAGATACGCAGTATTTT,CATSELDGGSTDTQYF
TRBJ2-2,.,TRBD2,TRBV7-7,TGTGCTAGCAGCCCCGGGGCCACTAGCGGGAACACCGGGGAGCTGTTTTTT,CASSPGATSGNTGELFF
TRBJ2-1,.,.,TRBV24-1,TGTGCCACCGCCGGAGCTAGCCGCAATGAGCAGTTCTTC,CATAGASRNEQFF
TRBJ1-4,.,.,TRBV6-5,TGTGCCAGCAGCTTGACAGCCCCGAATGAAAAACTGTTTTTT,CASSLTAPNEKLFF
TRBJ1-1,.,TRBD1,TRBV29-1,TGCAGCGTTGAAGATCCCAGGGGGCTGAACACTGAAGCTTTCTTT,CSVEDPRGLNTEAFF
TRBJ2-1,many,TRBD2,TRBV4-1,TGCGCCAGCAGCCAAGGGCCTGCGGGGGGGCCGAAGAATGAGCAGTTCTTC,CASSQGPAGGPKNEQFF
TRBJ1-2,.,TRBD1,TRBV18,TGTGCCAGCTCACCTACGGGACAGGGCTATGGCTACACCTTC,CASSPTGQGYGYTF
TRBJ2-1,.,.,TRBV24-1,TGTGCCACCAGTGGACAGAAGGACAATGAGCAGTTCTTC,CATSGQKDNEQFF
TRBJ2-1,.,.,TRBV18,TGTGCCAGCTCACCGGGCCGGAACACATACAATGAGCAGTTCTTC,CASSPGRNTYNEQFF
TRBJ2-1,.,.,TRBV7-8,TGTGCCAGCAGCTTAGCAGGGGCTCCTGGCAATGAGCAGTTCTTC,CASSLAGAPGNEQFF
TRBJ2-1,.,TRBD2,TRBV19,TGTGCCAGTAGTCCGGGGGGATCGTCCTACAATGAGCAGTTCTTC,CASSPGGSSYNEQFF
TRBJ1-6,.,.,TRBV7-8,TGTGCCAGCAGCTTAGGGGACTTTCCACCCCTCCACTTT,CASSLGDFPPLHF
TRBJ1-5,.,TRBD1,TRBV10-3,TGTGCCATCCGAACAGGGGGCGATCAGCCCCAGCATTTT,CAIRTGGDQPQHF
TRBJ1-1,.,.,TRBV2,TGTGCCAGCAAGGTTGAGGGGAACACTGAAGCTTTCTTT,CASKVEGNTEAFF
TRBJ1-3,.,.,TRBV7-9,TGTGCCAGCAGCGCGGCAGGGAGCTCTGGAAACACCATATATTTT,CASSAAGSSGNTIYF
TRBJ2-6,.,TRBD1,TRBV4-3,TGCGCCAGCAGCCACCAGGGACAGGGTCTATCTGGGGCCAACGTCCTGACTTTC,CASSHQGQGLSGANVLTF
TRBJ2-5,.,TRBD1,TRBV6-5,TGTGCCAGCAGGCGAAACAGGGGCCAAGAGACCCAGTACTTC,CASRRNRGQETQYF
TRBJ1-6,.,.,TRBV7-3,TGTGCCAGCAGCTTATTGGGGAATTCACCCCTCCACTTT,CASSLLGNSPLHF
TRBJ2-2,.,.,TRBV5-1,TGCGCCAGCAGCTTTACTGGAAACACCGGGGAGCTGTTTTTT,CASSFTGNTGELFF
TRBJ2-3,once,.,TRBV3-1/TRBV3-2,TGTGCCAGCAGCCAAGGTCGGTCAGATACGCAGTATTTT,CASSQGRSDTQYF
TRBJ1-2,.,.,TRBV30,TGTGCCTCAACCTTGGACAGCCACTATGGCTACACCTTC,CASTLDSHYGYTF
TRBJ1-1,.,.,TRBV5-1,TGCGCCAGCAGCTTGATTGTCGGGACCACTGAAGCTTTCTTT,CASSLIVGTTEAFF
TRBJ1-6,few,TRBD1,TRBV5-1,TGCGCCAGCAGCTTGACAGGGGGCAATTCACCCCTCCACTTT,CASSLTGGNSPLHF
TRBJ2-5,.,TRBD2,TRBV11-2,TGTGCCAGCAGCTTAGGACTAGCGGGAACGTTGTCGGAGACCCAGTACTTC,CASSLGLAGTLSETQYF
TRBJ1-6,.,.,TRBV4-3,TGCGCCAGCAGCCAAGAGGGTTCAGGTTCACCCCTCCACTTT,CASSQEGSGSPLHF
TRBJ2-1,.,TRBD2,TRBV11-3,TGTGCCAGCAGCTTAGGTCAGACTAGCGGGAGTTCGGATGAGCAGTTCTTC,CASSLGQTSGSSDEQFF
TRBJ2-1,few,.,TRBV5-1,TGCGCCAGCAGCCCTGGTGGGTGGGGAATCAATGAGCAGTTCTTC,CASSPGGWGINEQFF
TRBJ2-1,.,TRBD2,TRBV28,TGTGCCAGCAGTTTTTTAGCGGGGGGGCTCAATGAGCAGTTCTTC,CASSFLAGGLNEQFF
TRBJ2-2,.,.,TRBV5-1,TGCGCCAGCAGGTTGAGCGCCGGGGAGCTGTTTTTT,CASRLSAGELFF
TRBJ1-5,.,.,TRBV19,TGTGCCAGTAGTCCGGCCGGGCAGCCCCAGCATTTT,CASSPAGQPQHF
TRBJ2-1,once,.,TRBV7-2,TGTGCCAGCAGCTGGGCACAGCCATACAATGAGCAGTTCTTC,CASSWAQPYNEQFF
TRBJ2-3,.,.,TRBV7-3,TGTGCCAGCAGCATGGGACCCCCCCGGGCAGATACGCAGTATTTT,CASSMGPPRADTQYF
TRBJ2-5,.,.,TRBV18,TGTGCCAGCGCACGGGCTCAGACTGGAGAGACCCAGTACTTC,CASARAQTGETQYF
TRBJ2-1,.,.,TRBV27,TGTGCCAGCCGCCCGGGCCCCCTAACAGGTCGGCAGTTCTTC,CASRPGPLTGRQFF
TRBJ1-6,.,TRBD1,TRBV28,TGTGCCAGCAGTCTCCGGGGAGGGGGCCGTTCACCCCTCCACTTT,CASSLRGGGRSPLHF
TRBJ2-2,few,.,TRBV24-1,TGTGCCACCAGTGATTTGGGAGGGAGAGGGAACACCGGGGAGCTGTTTTTT,CATSDLGGRGNTGELFF
TRBJ1-4,.,.,TRBV2,TGTGCCAGCAGACTAGAGGCTGAAAAACTGTTTTTT,CASRLEAEKLFF
TRBJ1-5,.,.,TRBV27,TGTGCCAGCAGTCCTAGCGCAGGGATGGTTAATCAGCCCCAGCATTTT,CASSPSAGMVNQPQHF
TRBJ2-5,once,TRBD1,TRBV30,TGTGCCTGGAGTACTGGACAGGGGATCCAAGAGACCCAGTACTTC,CAWSTGQGIQETQYF
TRBJ1-5,.,.,TRBV24-1,TGTGCCACCAGTGATCCCGAACAGCCCCAGCATTTT,CATSDPEQPQHF
TRBJ2-1,once,TRBD2,TRBV5-6,TGTGCCAGCAGCTTGGAGACTAGCGGAGGCTACAATGAGCAGTTCTTC,CASSLETSGGYNEQFF
TRBJ2-5,.,TRBD1,TRBV4-3,TGCGCCAGCAGCCAAGGCAGGGGGCAGACCCAGTACTTC,CASSQGRGQTQYF
TRBJ1-2,.,.,TRBV3-1/TRBV3-2,TGTGCCAGCAGCCAAGTCTTTGGGGAAGGCTACACCTTC,CASSQVFGEGYTF
TRBJ2-4,.,TRBD1,TRBV5-1,TGCGCCAGCAGCCCCCGACAGGGCAGGGACATTCAGTACTTC,CASSPRQGRDIQYF
TRBJ1-2,.,.,TRBV29-1,TGCAGCACACCGGTACAGGGTGCCTATGGCTACACCTTC,CSTPVQGAYGYTF
TRBJ1-1,.,.,TRBV5-1,TGCGCCAGCAGCAAGGAACCGGTCACTGAAGCTTTCTTT,CASSKEPVTEAFF
TRBJ2-3,once,.,TRBV11-2,TGTGCCAGCAGCCTTAGTTTGCTAGAGGGCAGTACAGATACGCAGTATTTT,CASSLSLLEGSTDTQYF